This entry lists 28 T cell receptor beta chains sequenced from one sample in a study of PD-L1 blockade in urothelial cancer. Clones were read by immunoSEQ multiplex PCR, and TCRdb kept only the in-frame ones, dropping some. The data show roughly 49,000 clones, with around 90% seen just once and roughly 8.2% held by the top ten. The specimen comprised PBMCs, sampled around atezolizumab (anti-PD-L1) treatment. The receptors here all came from a man between 60 and 75 years old with urothelial cancer.

This clone appeared a few times. The CDR3 spells CASSLAAANYGYTF. The CDR3 DNA follows: TGTGCCAGCAGCTTGGCGGCGGCTAACTATGGCTACACCTTC. The genes are TRBV7-2 and TRBJ1-2; no clear D gene. Germline-derived CDR1 and CDR2 are SGHTA and FQGNSA. Trimming cost V 3 bases and J 0 bases, with 8 bases left between them. The CDR3 totals 14 residues.

The rearrangement uses TRBV13 and TRBJ2-4, with TRBD1 matching 9 bases. Per germline, CDR1 PRHDT and CDR2 FYEKMQ (reference sequence). The CDR3 contains 14 residues. V gave up 5 bases and J gave up 7 bases; unmatched junction bases: 6. The CDR3 loop reads CASSPNRGRNIQYF. The CDR3 nucleotides are TGTGCCAGCAGCCCTAACAGGGGGCGGAACATTCAGTACTTC.

The chain combines TRBV30 with TRBJ1-6, with TRBD1 identical over 9 bases. Trimming at V came to 2 bases and at J to 7 bases, leaving 3 bases not matched to a gene. The CDR3 has 14 residues. The germline gives CDR1 GTSNPN, CDR2 SVGIG (reference sequence). CDR3 sequence: CAWSMGTGNSPLHF. The CDR3 DNA sequence: TGTGCCTGGAGTATGGGGACAGGGAATTCACCCCTCCACTTT.

The rearrangement links TRBV7-2 to TRBJ1-5; 7 positions match TRBD1. V lost 3 bases, J lost 6 bases, and 11 bases stayed unmatched. The CDR3 length is 16 residues. The V gene's germline CDR1 is SGHTA and CDR2 FQGNSA. The CDR3 DNA follows: TGTGCCAGCAGCTTTTCCCCAACACAGGGGTTTCAGCCCCAGCATTTT. This gives the protein CASSFSPTQGFQPQHF.

The chain recombines TRBV5-1 with TRBJ1-2, with D maybe TRBD1 (6 bases). V gave up 0 bases and J gave up 6 bases, with 15 bases separating them. CDR1 and CDR2 from the germline V gene are SGHRS and YFSETQ. The CDR3 extends over 15 amino acids. Here the CDR3 DNA reads TGCGCCAGCAGCTTGGCAAGGACAGAGCTTAATGGCTACACCTTC. Its translation is CASSLARTELNGYTF. The whole variable domain, remainder taken from reference TRBV5-1 and TRBJ1-2, is KAGVTQTPRYLIKTRGQQVTLSCSPISGHRSVSWYQQTPGQGLQFLFEYFSETQRNKGNFPGRFSGRQFSNSRSEMNVSTLELGDSALYLCASSLARTELNGYTFGSGTRLTVV.

The V gene is TRBV4-3, the J gene TRBJ2-7; D gene unclear. V gave up 0 bases and J gave up 0 bases, with 6 bases separating them. The CDR3 contains 14 residues. Per germline, CDR1 LGHNA and CDR2 YSLEER. CDR3 residues: CASSQDSLSYEQYF. The CDR3 nucleotides read TGCGCCAGCAGCCAAGATAGTCTCTCCTACGAGCAGTACTTC.

The chain uses TRBV21-1 and TRBJ2-5; the tabulated D call, TRBD2, remains unverified against the DNA. TRBV21-1 is annotated as a pseudogene. CDR3 length equals 16 residues. The CDR3 region has the DNA TGTGCCAGCAGCCCGACGGGGGGGGACATCCAAGAGACCCAGTACTTC. It encodes CASSPTGGDIQETQYF.

The genes are TRBV2 and TRBJ2-2; D is perhaps TRBD2 (7 bases). With 10 bases removed from V and 6 bases from J, the gap between germline ends came to 15 bases. The germline V gene encodes CDR1 SNHLY and CDR2 FYNNEI. This CDR3 is built from 13 residues. The CDR3 region has the DNA TGTGCCAAGGGGGGGGGAATCCCCGGGGAGCTGTTTTTT. Translation: CAKGGGIPGELFF.

The chain has TRBV5-4 and TRBJ2-5; D possibly corresponds to TRBD2 (5 bases). Germline CDR1 is SGHNT and CDR2 is YYREEE (reference sequence). CDR3 length equals 14 residues. Trimming removed 4 bases at V and 4 bases at J, with 14 bases between. CDR3 nucleotide sequence: TGTGCCAGCAGCCCTCCGACGGCGGGAGAGACCCAGTACTTC. It codes for CASSPPTAGETQYF.

The CDR3: CASSSLFSTSEAGELFF. The CDR3 DNA reads as TGTGCCAGCAGTTCCCTTTTTAGTACTAGCGAAGCCGGGGAGCTGTTTTTT. The genes are TRBV27 and TRBJ2-2, with TRBD2 identical over 7 bases. The trim removed 4 bases at V and 6 bases at J, leaving 14 bases unmatched. This CDR3 region has 17 residues. Germline V lookup: CDR1 MNHEY, CDR2 SMNVEV (reference sequence).

CDR3 in amino acids: CAWSRGDNQPQHF. CDR3 coding DNA: TGTGCCTGGAGCAGGGGCGACAATCAGCCCCAGCATTTT. The chain employs TRBV30 and TRBJ1-5; tentatively, D is TRBD1 (6 bases). CDR1 is GTSNPN, CDR2 SVGIG, per germline (reference sequence). Trimming left V 3 bases short and J 3 bases short, with 9 bases between. The CDR3 has 13 residues.

J is TRBJ2-5 and V is TRBV5-1, with 9 bases matching TRBD1. This CDR3 has 14 residues. The germline gives CDR1 SGHRS, CDR2 YFSETQ. The junction had 5 bases not matched to a gene; V was cut back by 4 bases and J by 4 bases. CDR3 nucleotides: TGCGCCAGCAGCGTGGACAGGGGAGGAGAGACCCAGTACTTC. It encodes CASSVDRGGETQYF.

The rearrangement links TRBV18 to TRBJ2-1; perhaps TRBD1 as D (6 bases). The germline V gene encodes CDR1 KGHSH and CDR2 LQKENI. V was clipped by 2 bases and J by 7 bases, with 12 bases between them. This CDR3 spans 14 amino acids. In DNA, the CDR3 is TGTGCCAGCTCACCAGGGACATCTGGGAATGAGCAGTTCTTC. Protein product: CASSPGTSGNEQFF.

This clone came up once. The genes are TRBV20-1 and TRBJ1-2; D remains ambiguous. CDR1 and CDR2 (germline): DFQATT, SNEGSKA (reference sequence). V dropped 5 bases and J dropped 4 bases, with 5 bases sitting between them. The CDR3 totals 10 residues. The DNA of the CDR3 is TGCAGTGCTTTCCGCTATGGCTACACCTTC. Amino acids: CSAFRYGYTF.

The chain carries TRBV7-8 and TRBJ1-1; a weak D match, TRBD1 (6 bases). The CDR3 sequence is 17 residues long. Germline V gene data show CDR1 as SGHVS and CDR2 as FQNEAQ. The ends were cut back, 4 bases at V and 3 bases at J, with 21 bases in the middle. CDR3 sequence (DNA): TGTGCCAGCAGCTCTACACAGGGTGGCCGGCGCGACACTGAAGCTTTCTTT. Amino acid sequence: CASSSTQGGRRDTEAFF.

This sequence joins TRBV7-3 and TRBJ2-3; D is ambiguous. The CDR3 runs 14 residues. Germline V gives CDR1 SGHTA, CDR2 FQGTGA. V was clipped by 4 bases and J by 2 bases, with 10 bases between them. This chain's CDR3 is CASSSSGVTDTQYF. The DNA of the CDR3 is TGTGCCAGCAGCTCCAGTGGAGTCACAGATACGCAGTATTTT. The full variable domain, its missing parts supplied by reference TRBV7-3 and TRBJ2-3, is GAGVSQTPSNKVTEKGKYVELRCDPISGHTALYWYRQSLGQGPEFLIYFQGTGAADDSGLPNDRFFAVRPEGSVSTLKIQRTERGDSAVYLCASSSSGVTDTQYFGPGTRLTVL.

The J gene is TRBJ2-7, the V gene TRBV9; D is possibly TRBD1 (6 bases). The V gene lost 3 bases and the J gene lost 1 base, with 11 bases spanning the gap. CDR3 length: 14 residues. From germline, CDR1 is SGDLS and CDR2 YYNGEE. Here the CDR3 reads CASSATDRSYEQYF. The DNA of the CDR3 is TGTGCCAGCAGCGCCACGGACAGATCCTACGAGCAGTACTTC.

This chain uses TRBV5-4 with TRBJ2-5; D possibly corresponds to TRBD1 (5 bases). Germline V gene lookup returns CDR1 SGHNT and CDR2 YYREEE (reference sequence). With 4 bases removed from V and 5 bases from J, the gap between germline ends came to 12 bases. The CDR3 has 13 amino acids. The CDR3 bases are TGTGCCAGCAGCCCGAAGGGGTCCGAGACCCAGTACTTC. Translating gives CASSPKGSETQYF.

The gene calls are TRBV7-9 and TRBJ1-6; 11 bases are shared with TRBD1. Germline V CDR1 and CDR2: SEHNR, FQNEAQ (reference sequence). V lost 5 bases, J lost 12 bases, and 9 bases stayed unmatched. CDR3 length equals 15 residues. The CDR3 region has the DNA TGTGCCAGCAGCGACCGGGACAGGGGGTCCCAACCCCTCCACTTT. Translation: CASSDRDRGSQPLHF.

The chain employs TRBV18 and TRBJ1-6; perhaps TRBD1 as D (5 bases). CDR1 KGHSH and CDR2 LQKENI come from the germline V gene. This CDR3 region has 15 residues. V was trimmed by 1 base and J by 13 bases, leaving 17 bases between them. The DNA for the CDR3 is TGTGCCAGCTCACCACGTGAGCCTAGGACACATCCCCTCCACTTT. This encodes CASSPREPRTHPLHF.

This chain connects TRBV5-6 to TRBJ1-1; unclear D gene. Trimming cost V 5 bases and J 3 bases, with 11 bases left between them. Germline loops: CDR1 SGHDT, CDR2 YYEEEE. The CDR3 has 13 residues. The CDR3 sequence is CASRSDLYTEAFF. CDR3 sequence (DNA): TGTGCCAGCAGGTCTGACTTATACACTGAAGCTTTCTTT.

The chain joins TRBV7-9 to TRBJ2-1; 9 nucleotides agree with TRBD2. This CDR3 has 16 residues. In germline, CDR1 is SEHNR, CDR2 FQNEAQ (reference sequence). V lost 6 bases and J lost 3; bases outside the gene matches: 9. CDR3 in amino acids: CASRKIAGVVYNEQFF. The DNA of the CDR3 is TGTGCCAGCAGGAAAATAGCGGGGGTCGTCTACAATGAGCAGTTCTTC.

This clone has only a few counts. This chain uses TRBV4-1 with TRBJ2-7; TRBD2 matches at 8 bases. Per the germline V gene, CDR1 is MGHRA and CDR2 is YSYEKL. CDR3 size: 15 residues. V was pared by 4 bases and J by 3 bases, with 8 bases of the junction left unmatched. CDR3 sequence reads: CASSLGRGANYEQYF. For the CDR3, the DNA is TGCGCCAGCAGCCTCGGGAGGGGGGCTAACTACGAGCAGTACTTC.

This clone has only one observation. The rearrangement joins TRBV9 to TRBJ2-5; 9 bases line up with TRBD2. Germline trimming cut 1 base from V and 0 bases from J; bases unmatched to any gene: 7. Germline CDR1 SGDLS, CDR2 YYNGEE. The CDR3 is 17 amino acids. This CDR3 is CASSVSPAGGYQETQYF. In DNA form, the CDR3 reads TGTGCCAGCAGCGTATCCCCAGCGGGGGGATACCAAGAGACCCAGTACTTC. Based on the CDR3 plus reference TRBV9 and TRBJ2-5, the full variable domain is DSGVTQTPKHLITATGQRVTLRCSPRSGDLSVYWYQQSLDQGLQFLIQYYNGEERAKGNILERFSAQQFPDLHSELNLSSLELGDSALYFCASSVSPAGGYQETQYFGPGTRLLVL.

The chain's CDR3 is CASRLGPAFEAFF. The CDR3 bases are TGTGCCAGCAGGCTGGGGCCAGCTTTTGAAGCTTTCTTT. The chain links TRBV6-1 to TRBJ1-1; possible D gene TRBD1, 5 bases. Trimming removed 6 bases from V and 7 bases from J, with 15 bases in between. The CDR3 runs to 13 residues. The germline CDR1 and CDR2 sequences are MNHNS and SASEGT.

The table lists this clone with a count of one. The rearrangement joins TRBV5-1 to TRBJ1-2, with 9 bases that match TRBD1. The V gene's germline CDR1 is SGHRS and CDR2 YFSETQ. CDR3 length equals 14 residues. With 0 bases clipped from V and 4 bases from J, the junction kept 1 base outside the gene matches. The chain's CDR3 is CASSLEGQGYGYTF. CDR3 DNA: TGCGCCAGCAGCTTGGAGGGACAGGGCTATGGCTACACCTTC.

The chain has TRBV7-3 and TRBJ2-1, with 11 bases aligning to TRBD2. Germline V gene lookup returns CDR1 SGHTA and CDR2 FQGTGA. The CDR3 sequence is 15 residues long. The J segment lost 12 bases and the V segment lost 4 bases, leaving 11 bases of the junction unmatched. The CDR3 protein is CASSSIAGGPEGQFF. CDR3 in DNA: TGTGCCAGCAGCTCGATAGCGGGGGGGCCTGAGGGGCAGTTCTTC. Full variable domain (rest looked up from reference TRBV7-3 and TRBJ2-1): GAGVSQTPSNKVTEKGKYVELRCDPISGHTALYWYRQSLGQGPEFLIYFQGTGAADDSGLPNDRFFAVRPEGSVSTLKIQRTERGDSAVYLCASSSIAGGPEGQFFGPGTRLTVL.

This clone turned up a few times. This rearrangement joins TRBV2 to TRBJ1-6; possible D gene TRBD1, 5 bases. Trimming pared 1 base from V and 0 bases from J, leaving 10 bases between. Germline values: CDR1 SNHLY, CDR2 FYNNEI. There are 17 residues in the CDR3. Written as DNA, the CDR3 is TGTGCCAGCAGTGAAGGGGGCAGAAGCTCCTATAATTCACCCCTCCACTTT. This sequence encodes CASSEGGRSSYNSPLHF.